This entry is about one T cell receptor (beta chain). The data stem from a study of blood T cell repertoires in COVID-19. Study overall: COVID-19 samples, acute and convalescent, were from the United States, Italy and Spain. PBMCs, B-cell-depleted T cells, or T cells provided the cDNA or gDNA that made up the material.

Source study methods: Nucleated cell counts were estimated from reference gene primer amplification. TCRdb's table, derived via immunoSEQ multiplex PCR, lists solely in-frame clones and lacks some. The DNA was the basis for D and trimming; V, J and clone size are from that table. The sample includes hundreds of thousands of clones, roughly 90% of them seen just once. The V gene's germline CDR1 is SGHNT and CDR2 YYREEE (reference sequence). CDR3 length: 13 amino acids. With 3 bases removed from V and 0 bases from J, the gap between germline ends came to 5 bases. Sequenced input: peripheral blood. The chain recombines TRBV5-4 with TRBJ2-3; no clear D gene. This clonotype was sampled from a woman aged 25 to 39 with active or convalescent COVID-19. CDR3 in DNA: TGTGCCAGCAGCTCCTCTAGCACAGATACGCAGTATTTT. Protein sequence: CASSSSSTDTQYF.